This is a list of T cell receptor beta chains from one sample in a study of OX40 agonist ivuxolimab in advanced cancers. The data were produced by immunoSEQ multiplex PCR, yet TCRdb's version contains in-frame clones alone and is incomplete. Among tens of thousands of clones, just under 90% were seen once, and the ten largest hold about 5%. The material was CD4+ or CD8+ T cells sorted from blood, obtained in a trial of the OX40 agonist ivuxolimab. All receptors come from an adult with an advanced solid tumor such as melanoma, head and neck, liver or kidney cancer. The CDR3 runs from the conserved cysteine through the conserved F or W. A D gene is named only where the DNA matches it firmly. A clone size is listed for some rows: how often the clone was seen (once, few, many), or a class if it is expanded.

TRBV5-8,TRBJ1-5,-,-,CASSQKGFFRNQPQHF,TGTGCCAGCAGCCAGAAGGGATTTTTTCGCAATCAGCCCCAGCATTTT
TRBV19,TRBJ1-2,-,-,CASSIPLTGMVGGYTF,TGTGCCAGTAGTATCCCTCTCACAGGGATGGTAGGTGGCTACACCTTC
TRBV5-1,TRBJ1-1,-,-,CASSLQRGFGMNTEAFF,TGCGCCAGCAGCCTCCAACGGGGCTTTGGGATGAACACTGAAGCTTTCTTT
TRBV4-2,TRBJ2-3,-,TRBD1,CASSPTGRGSTDTQYF,TGTGCCAGCAGCCCGACAGGGCGAGGCAGCACAGATACGCAGTATTTT
TRBV7-9,TRBJ2-1,once,TRBD2,CASSPLGGLAYEQFF,TGTGCCAGCAGCCCCCTCGGAGGACTAGCATATGAGCAGTTCTTC
TRBV9,TRBJ2-3,-,-,CASSVGQGGTDTQYF,TGTGCCAGCAGCGTAGGGCAGGGAGGCACAGATACGCAGTATTTT
TRBV28,TRBJ1-6,-,-,CASSVPGAGNSPLHF,TGTGCCAGCAGTGTCCCTGGTGCTGGGAATTCACCCCTCCACTTT
TRBV4-3,TRBJ2-3,-,-,CASSQDLGLGTDTQYF,TGCGCCAGCAGCCAAGATCTGGGTTTAGGCACAGATACGCAGTATTTT
TRBV28,TRBJ2-2,-,-,CASSLSRRELFF,TGTGCCAGCAGTTTATCCCGGAGGGAGCTGTTTTTT
TRBV4-1,TRBJ2-1,-,TRBD2,CASSQTSTYNEQFF,TGCGCCAGCAGCCAGACTAGCACCTACAATGAGCAGTTCTTC
TRBV7-3,TRBJ1-1,-,-,CASSGGHQNTEAFF,TGTGCCAGCAGCGGGGGACACCAGAACACTGAAGCTTTCTTT
TRBV7-2,TRBJ2-2,-,TRBD1,CASSQGGAGGELFF,TGTGCCAGCAGCCAAGGGGGCGCGGGCGGGGAGCTGTTTTTT
TRBV29-1,TRBJ2-2,once,-,CSVGRKAGELFF,TGCAGCGTTGGCAGAAAGGCCGGGGAGCTGTTTTTT
TRBV6-6,TRBJ2-1,-,TRBD1,CASSGRRQGGNEQFF,TGTGCCAGCAGCGGCAGAAGACAGGGGGGCAATGAGCAGTTCTTC
TRBV16,TRBJ2-3,-,-,CASSQSMGRTDTQYF,TGTGCCAGCAGCCAATCGATGGGAAGGACAGATACGCAGTATTTT
TRBV5-4,TRBJ2-2,-,-,CASSPGTSNTGELFF,TGTGCCAGCAGCCCCGGGACATCGAACACCGGGGAGCTGTTTTTT
TRBV21-1,TRBJ2-1,-,-,CASSKPQTSGRALWNEQFF,TGTGCCAGCAGCAAACCGCAGACTAGCGGGAGGGCCTTGTGGAATGAGCAGTTCTTC
TRBV2,TRBJ1-1,-,-,CASLLEGTQNTEAFF,TGTGCCAGCCTCTTGGAGGGAACCCAGAACACTGAAGCTTTCTTT
TRBV7-2,TRBJ2-7,-,-,CASSLTVNEQYF,TGTGCCAGCAGCTTAACGGTAAACGAGCAGTACTTC
TRBV5-1,TRBJ2-5,-,TRBD1,CASSHGTGVQETQYF,TGCGCCAGCAGCCATGGGACAGGGGTACAGGAGACCCAGTACTTC
TRBV6-6,TRBJ1-2,-,-,CASSYPGRGDYGYTF,TGTGCCAGCAGTTACCCGGGGAGGGGCGACTATGGCTACACCTTC
TRBV9,TRBJ2-5,-,-,CASSVVGDLGETQYF,TGTGCCAGCAGCGTAGTGGGGGACCTGGGGGAGACCCAGTACTTC
TRBV5-1,TRBJ2-1,-,-,CASSLVGPYNEQFF,TGCGCCAGCAGCTTGGTTGGGCCCTACAATGAGCAGTTCTTC
TRBV28,TRBJ2-7,-,-,CASSQRPIYEQYF,TGTGCCAGCAGTCAGCGGCCAATCTACGAGCAGTACTTC
TRBV6-5,TRBJ2-7,-,-,CASSYSHGTSYEQYF,TGTGCCAGCAGTTACTCACACGGGACCTCCTACGAGCAGTACTTC
TRBV11-2,TRBJ2-1,-,-,CASSLDRLGEQFF,TGTGCCAGCAGCTTAGATCGGCTAGGTGAGCAGTTCTTC
TRBV6-5,TRBJ2-7,-,-,CASSPDLLNYEQYF,TGTGCCAGCAGTCCTGACTTACTGAACTACGAGCAGTACTTC
TRBV7-9,TRBJ2-2,once,-,CASSSPPRGYVVFTGELFF,TGTGCCAGCAGCTCCCCCCCGAGGGGCTATGTAGTGTTTACCGGGGAGCTGTTTTTT
TRBV29-1,TRBJ1-1,few,-,CSVGAGTHTEAFF,TGCAGCGTTGGGGCAGGGACGCACACTGAAGCTTTCTTT
TRBV6-1,TRBJ2-2,-,-,CASSVEWGIPTGELFF,TGTGCCAGCAGTGTCGAATGGGGGATCCCCACCGGGGAGCTGTTTTTT
TRBV9,TRBJ2-3,-,TRBD2,CASSVGLAGNWDTQYF,TGTGCCAGCAGCGTAGGGCTAGCGGGAAATTGGGATACGCAGTATTTT
TRBV10-3,TRBJ2-7,-,TRBD2,CAIRPGTSGTYEQYF,TGTGCCATCAGACCCGGGACTAGCGGAACCTACGAGCAGTACTTC
TRBV6-6,TRBJ2-3,-,TRBD2,CASSSPPGGTDTQYF,TGTGCCAGCAGTTCCCCCCCGGGAGGAACAGATACGCAGTATTTT
TRBV19,TRBJ1-1,-,-,CASSMKGRGERRTEAFF,TGTGCCAGTAGTATGAAGGGCAGGGGAGAGAGGAGGACTGAAGCTTTCTTT
TRBV7-2,TRBJ2-1,-,TRBD2,CASSLSGLAVYNEQFF,TGTGCCAGCAGCTTATCCGGACTAGCAGTCTACAATGAGCAGTTCTTC
TRBV6-1,TRBJ1-2,-,TRBD1,CASDEQGILNGYTF,TGTGCCAGCGACGAACAGGGGATTCTCAATGGCTACACCTTC
TRBV19,TRBJ2-7,-,TRBD2,CASSITGGSYEQYF,TGTGCCAGTAGTATAACGGGAGGGAGCTACGAGCAGTACTTC
TRBV28,TRBJ1-5,-,-,CASTWGGNRNQPQHF,TGTGCCAGCACCTGGGGGGGTAATCGCAATCAGCCCCAGCATTTT
TRBV7-2,TRBJ2-5,-,-,CASSLMVVWETQYF,TGTGCCAGCAGCTTAATGGTTGTTTGGGAGACCCAGTACTTC
TRBV4-1,TRBJ2-3,-,TRBD1,CASRTSRDRGLSDTQYF,TGCGCCAGCAGAACAAGTCGGGACAGGGGGCTTTCAGATACGCAGTATTTT
TRBV2,TRBJ2-1,once,TRBD2,CASSRTSGTYNEQFF,TGTGCCAGCTCGCGGACTAGCGGGACCTACAATGAGCAGTTCTTC
TRBV12-5,TRBJ2-3,-,-,CASGLLPDTQYF,TGTGCTAGTGGTTTATTGCCAGATACGCAGTATTTT
TRBV15,TRBJ2-3,-,TRBD2,CATSIGLAGGDTQYF,TGTGCCACCAGCATCGGACTAGCGGGAGGCGATACGCAGTATTTT
TRBV19,TRBJ1-5,-,-,CASSTRTVSNQPQHF,TGTGCCAGTAGTACCCGGACGGTATCTAATCAGCCCCAGCATTTT
TRBV2,TRBJ1-4,-,TRBD1,CASSLDRAANEKLFF,TGTGCCAGCAGTCTAGACAGGGCTGCTAATGAAAAACTGTTTTTT
TRBV7-2,TRBJ2-3,-,TRBD2,CASSHGGLAGVADTQYF,TGTGCCAGCAGCCATGGAGGACTAGCGGGAGTGGCAGATACGCAGTATTTT
TRBV29-1,TRBJ2-6,few,-,CSAVSGANVLTF,TGCAGCGCTGTCTCTGGGGCCAACGTCCTGACTTTC
TRBV29-1,TRBJ1-1,-,-,CSPHRGRTEAFF,TGCAGCCCCCATCGGGGGCGCACTGAAGCTTTCTTT
TRBV2,TRBJ2-5,-,-,CASIREETQYF,TGTGCCAGCATTAGGGAAGAGACCCAGTACTTC
TRBV9,TRBJ2-3,-,-,CASSVGGRSTDTQYF,TGTGCCAGCAGCGTAGGTGGACGGAGCACAGATACGCAGTATTTT
TRBV4-3,TRBJ1-6,-,-,CASSQTTVYGSPLHF,TGCGCCAGCAGCCAAACTACGGTCTACGGTTCACCCCTCCACTTT
TRBV27,TRBJ1-6,-,TRBD1,CASRAGTGVGSPLHF,TGTGCCAGCAGAGCCGGGACAGGGGTTGGGTCACCCCTCCACTTT
TRBV15,TRBJ2-7,-,-,CATSRDPGSDEQYF,TGTGCCACCAGCAGAGATCCCGGGAGCGACGAGCAGTACTTC
TRBV11-2,TRBJ2-7,-,TRBD1,CASSKRDRGFNEQYF,TGTGCCAGCAGCAAGAGGGACAGGGGGTTTAACGAGCAGTACTTC
TRBV5-1,TRBJ2-2,few,-,CASSSMGGVGGPNGELFF,TGCGCCAGCAGCTCGATGGGGGGTGTCGGAGGGCCGAACGGGGAGCTGTTTTTT
TRBV15,TRBJ1-5,-,TRBD1,CATSREDRGGNQPQHF,TGTGCCACCAGCAGAGAAGACAGGGGAGGCAATCAGCCCCAGCATTTT
TRBV5-1,TRBJ2-2,-,-,CASSLGRENTGELFF,TGCGCCAGCAGCCTGGGGCGGGAGAACACCGGGGAGCTGTTTTTT
TRBV6-1,TRBJ2-1,-,-,CASSEAIGEGYNEQFF,TGTGCCAGCAGTGAAGCGATCGGAGAGGGCTACAATGAGCAGTTCTTC
TRBV11-1,TRBJ1-2,once,TRBD1,CASSPDRDYGYTF,TGTGCCAGCAGCCCAGACAGGGACTATGGCTACACCTTC
TRBV4-2,TRBJ2-7,-,TRBD2,CASSQVGTLAGGNYEQYF,TGTGCCAGCAGCCAAGTAGGGACGCTAGCGGGAGGCAACTACGAGCAGTACTTC